One and the same sample provided the 27 T cell receptor beta chains below, sequenced in a study of spatial heterogeneity in lung cancer. TCRdb reprocessed the 5' RACE reads via MiXCR and lists one record per CDR3 protein. Among just under 45,000 distinct CDR3 sequences listed, 20% to 25% were seen once. Specified time point: blood at routine non-recurrence follow-up after resection. The sequences come from PBMCs, collected at follow-up. The receptors were sampled from a female donor with early-stage non-small cell lung cancer.

The chain has TRBV5-1 and TRBJ2-3, with D tentatively TRBD1 (6 bases). The V and J ends lost 4 bases and 2 bases respectively, with 11 bases between them. The CDR3 totals 14 residues. The germline V gene has CDR1 SGHRS and CDR2 YFSETQ. The CDR3 DNA sequence: TGCGCCAGCAGCGAGGGACAACCCACAGATACGCAGTATTTT. This translates into CASSEGQPTDTQYF.

Many counts were recorded for this clonotype. This sequence joins TRBV24-1 and TRBJ2-1; D gene ambiguous. This CDR3 comprises 12 residues. Trimming removed 10 bases at V and 0 bases at J, with 6 bases between. Per germline, CDR1 KGHDR and CDR2 SFDVKD. This chain's CDR3 is CATRSSYNEQFF. The CDR3 nucleotides are TGTGCCACGAGGAGCTCCTACAATGAGCAGTTCTTC.

This clonotype was found many times. This rearrangement joins TRBV20-1 to TRBJ2-7; 8 positions match TRBD2. V shed 3 bases and J 3 bases; nucleotides not matched to a gene: 7. Germline assignment: CDR1 DFQATT and CDR2 SNEGSKA (reference sequence). The CDR3 length is 14 residues. The CDR3 DNA reads TGCAGTGCTAGGTCCAGCGGGGGAATCTACGAGCAGTACTTC. It yields the protein CSARSSGGIYEQYF.

The chain uses TRBV5-1 and TRBJ2-1; D is perhaps TRBD2 (6 bases). The V end was cut by 2 bases, the J end by 12 bases, with 21 bases between. Germline V lookup: CDR1 SGHRS, CDR2 YFSETQ. The CDR3 has 15 amino acids. The CDR3 DNA reads TGCGCCAGCAGCTTATACCAGCCACCCGGGACTGCGCAGTTCTTC. Translating gives CASSLYQPPGTAQFF.

The CDR3 spells CASGLAGRAGEAFF. In DNA, the CDR3 is TGTGCTAGTGGTTTAGCAGGAAGGGCCGGGGAGGCTTTCTTT. The chain recombines TRBV12-5 with TRBJ1-1, with D unresolved. V was clipped by 3 bases and J by 11 bases, with 19 bases between them. Germline V lookup: CDR1 LGHNT, CDR2 FRNRAP. This CDR3 has 14 residues.

This chain connects TRBV19 to TRBJ2-1; D is unresolved. The CDR3 sequence is 17 residues long. Deletions cut 0 bases from V and 2 bases from J, with 14 bases between. Germline V gives CDR1 LNHDA, CDR2 SQIVND (reference sequence). The CDR3 is CASSIDLRTAPYNEQFF. For the CDR3, the DNA is TGTGCCAGTAGTATAGATCTGAGGACGGCACCCTACAATGAGCAGTTCTTC.

This rearrangement joins TRBV4-2 to TRBJ1-4; no reliable D call. Germline V gene sequence: CDR1 LGHNA, CDR2 YNFKEQ. Trimming removed 0 bases at V and 4 bases at J, with 9 bases between. CDR3 length equals 15 residues. The CDR3 coding sequence is TGTGCCAGCAGCCAAGATTCAGATATTAATGAAAAACTGTTTTTT. It is translated as CASSQDSDINEKLFF.

This clonotype was observed a handful of times. The chain employs TRBV6-5 and TRBJ1-3; D gene uncertain. The V end lost 0 bases, the J end lost 5 bases, and 8 bases lay between the germline ends. There are 14 residues in the CDR3. CDR1 MNHEY and CDR2 SVGAGI come from the germline V gene. CDR3 nucleotide sequence: TGTGCCAGCAGTTACTCGACCGGGAGAAACACCATATATTTT. The encoded protein is CASSYSTGRNTIYF.

This clonotype was detected ten times or more. The chain has TRBV7-2 and TRBJ2-1; D gene uncertain. Deletions cut 1 base from V and 4 bases from J, with 8 bases between. Per the germline V gene, CDR1 is SGHTA and CDR2 is FQGNSA. CDR3 length: 14 amino acids. The CDR3 DNA reads as TGTGCCAGCAGCTTAGAACAGTTTTACAATGAGCAGTTCTTC. Its translation: CASSLEQFYNEQFF.

The CDR3 region is CSASGGARTGELFF. CDR3 in DNA: TGCAGTGCCAGTGGGGGGGCCCGCACCGGGGAGCTGTTTTTT. The V call is TRBV20-1, the J call TRBJ2-2; maybe TRBD2 (7 bases). The germline V and J ends were trimmed by 6 bases and 4 bases, with 15 bases remaining between them. The CDR3 totals 14 residues. Germline lookup yields CDR1 DFQATT and CDR2 SNEGSKA (reference sequence).

This clonotype was detected a few times. V is TRBV11-1 and J is TRBJ2-1, with TRBD1 as a possible D gene (5 bases). With 8 bases removed from V and 0 bases from J, the gap between germline ends came to 11 bases. The CDR3 totals 14 residues. The germline CDR1 and CDR2 sequences are SGHAT and FQDESV (reference sequence). The CDR3 region has the DNA TGTGCCAGCGTCCAGGGCAGCTCCTACAATGAGCAGTTCTTC. Translated: CASVQGSSYNEQFF.

V usage is TRBV3-1 and J usage is TRBJ1-3, with D perhaps matching TRBD1 (6 bases). V shed 4 bases and J shed 3 bases, with 16 bases lying between them. CDR3 size: 16 residues. Germline CDR1 LGHDT, CDR2 YNNKEL (reference sequence). The DNA of the CDR3 is TGTGCCAGCAGCCGCGGCGGGGGCGCTGGTGGAAACACCATATATTTT. Protein: CASSRGGGAGGNTIYF.

This clonotype has more than one count but fewer than ten. The chain uses TRBV5-1 and TRBJ2-1, with D perhaps given as TRBD1 or TRBD2 (5 bases each). The CDR3 contains 15 residues. V was clipped by 2 bases and J by 0 bases, with 9 bases between them. Germline CDR1 SGHRS, CDR2 YFSETQ. The CDR3, as DNA: TGCGCCAGCAGCTTTCCAGGGAGCTCCTACAATGAGCAGTTCTTC. It codes for CASSFPGSSYNEQFF.

This clonotype was counted a few times. The chain joins TRBV6-1 to TRBJ1-5; D is undetermined. Trimming shortened V by 7 bases and J by 4 bases, and 14 bases separated the two germline ends. Germline CDR1 reads MNHNS; CDR2 reads SASEGT. The CDR3 covers 14 residues. CDR3 sequence reads: CASIPGPQNQPQHF. The DNA for the CDR3 is TGTGCCAGCATCCCTGGGCCCCAAAATCAGCCCCAGCATTTT.

V gene TRBV5-1 combines with J gene TRBJ2-5, with 12 positions matching TRBD1. The length of the CDR3 is 14 residues. Germline V CDR1 and CDR2: SGHRS, YFSETQ. V trimming: 4 bases; J trimming: 5 bases; junction bases outside the gene matches: 3. CDR3 sequence: CASSGTGGIETQYF. As DNA, the CDR3 is TGCGCCAGCAGCGGGACAGGGGGCATCGAGACCCAGTACTTC. The full variable domain, completed using reference TRBV5-1 and TRBJ2-5, is KAGVTQTPRYLIKTRGQQVTLSCSPISGHRSVSWYQQTPGQGLQFLFEYFSETQRNKGNFPGRFSGRQFSNSRSEMNVSTLELGDSALYLCASSGTGGIETQYFGPGTRLLVL.

V usage is TRBV28 and J usage is TRBJ1-6; D unclear. There are 16 residues in the CDR3. Germline V CDR1 and CDR2: MDHEN, SYDVKM. The V gene lost 7 bases and the J gene lost 0 bases, with 13 bases spanning the gap. Written as DNA, the CDR3 is TGTGCCAGCATAGAGGGCTTAAGCTCCTATAATTCACCCCTCCACTTT. This gives the protein CASIEGLSSYNSPLHF.

Points on this clonotype: The final CDR3 position lacks the conserved phenylalanine or tryptophan, pointing to a likely read error. The chain recombines TRBV29-1 with TRBJ2-3, with 11 bases lining up with TRBD2. V was pared by 7 bases and J by 3 bases, with 3 bases of the junction left unmatched. The V gene's germline CDR1 is SQVTM and CDR2 ANQGSEA. This CDR3 is built from 13 residues. This chain's CDR3 is CSALAGVTDTQYL. CDR3 DNA sequence: TGCAGCGCACTAGCGGGGGTAACAGATACGCAGTATTTA.

The sample holds many counts of this clonotype. The genes are TRBV7-9 and TRBJ2-5, with D tentatively TRBD2 (6 bases). V was clipped by 3 bases and J by 4 bases, with 9 bases between them. CDR3 length: 13 residues. Germline V CDR1 and CDR2: SEHNR, FQNEAQ (reference sequence). The CDR3 region is CASSFRAGETQYF. As DNA, the CDR3 is TGTGCCAGCAGCTTTAGAGCGGGAGAGACCCAGTACTTC.

This rearrangement joins TRBV2 to TRBJ1-2; D gene unclear. Trimming removed 1 base from V and 5 bases from J, with 8 bases in between. Germline V gene lookup returns CDR1 SNHLY and CDR2 FYNNEI. CDR3 length: 13 residues. CDR3 sequence (DNA): TGTGCCAGCAGTGAAGACAGACTATATGGCTACACCTTC. Translating gives CASSEDRLYGYTF.

This clonotype turned up a few times. The V gene is TRBV6-5, the J gene TRBJ1-6; maybe TRBD1 (6 bases). Germline lookup yields CDR1 MNHEY and CDR2 SVGAGI. This CDR3 has 15 amino acids. V was trimmed by 5 bases and J by 8 bases, leaving 16 bases between them. CDR3 in DNA: TGTGCCAGCAGTCCCCTCCCAGGGGAGGATTCACCCCTCCACTTT. Translating gives CASSPLPGEDSPLHF.

This clonotype was seen more than once but under ten times. The gene calls are TRBV27 and TRBJ2-7; no reliable D call. The CDR3 consists of 16 residues. Looked up from germline, CDR1 is MNHEY and CDR2 is SMNVEV (reference sequence). Trimming shortened V by 0 bases and J by 0 bases, and 12 bases separated the two germline ends. CDR3 DNA: TGTGCCAGCAGTTTATCGGCGACGGCCAGCTCCTACGAGCAGTACTTC. Its translation: CASSLSATASSYEQYF.

The gene calls are TRBV5-1 and TRBJ1-4; D is unresolved. The germline V and J ends were trimmed by 4 bases and 7 bases, with 14 bases remaining between them. Germline V gene data show CDR1 as SGHRS and CDR2 as YFSETQ. The CDR3 is 14 residues long. The CDR3 nucleotides are TGCGCCAGCAGCGATGGCGTGGGCGGTGAAAAACTGTTTTTT. Translation gives CASSDGVGGEKLFF.

This clonotype appeared many times. The chain is built from TRBV20-1 and TRBJ1-2, with D uncertain. Germline lookup yields CDR1 DFQATT and CDR2 SNEGSKA (reference sequence). The CDR3 loop spans 12 amino acids. The V and J ends lost 5 bases and 3 bases respectively, with 10 bases between them. The CDR3 protein is CSAPRPDYGYTF. CDR3 nucleotide sequence: TGCAGTGCTCCCCGGCCAGACTATGGCTACACCTTC.

This clonotype was recorded many times. The chain employs TRBV5-1 and TRBJ1-1, with no clear D. Germline V gene lookup returns CDR1 SGHRS and CDR2 YFSETQ. The V and J ends lost 0 bases and 1 base respectively, with 7 bases between them. CDR3 size: 14 residues. The CDR3 here is CASSLAPRNTEAFF. In DNA, the CDR3 is TGCGCCAGCAGCTTGGCCCCCCGGAACACTGAAGCTTTCTTT. The entire variable domain, with the rest obtained from reference TRBV5-1 and TRBJ1-1, is as follows: KAGVTQTPRYLIKTRGQQVTLSCSPISGHRSVSWYQQTPGQGLQFLFEYFSETQRNKGNFPGRFSGRQFSNSRSEMNVSTLELGDSALYLCASSLAPRNTEAFFGQGTRLTVV.

This clonotype has only a few counts. The chain carries TRBV9 and TRBJ2-3; D uncertain. The CDR3 spans 13 residues. The germline V gene has CDR1 SGDLS and CDR2 YYNGEE. V dropped 4 bases and J dropped 2 bases, with 8 bases sitting between them. Written as DNA, the CDR3 is TGTGCCAGCAGCTCCCCCTTCACAGATACGCAGTATTTT. Protein product: CASSSPFTDTQYF.

The chain joins TRBV18 to TRBJ2-7, with D possibly TRBD2 on 5 matching bases. V lost 3 bases to trimming and J lost 7 bases, with 13 bases between them. CDR1 KGHSH and CDR2 LQKENI come from the germline V gene. The CDR3 spans 13 residues. In DNA form, the CDR3 reads TGTGCCAGCTCACCCGGACGGGGAATAGAGCAGTACGTC. It translates to CASSPGRGIEQYV.

The CDR3 is CSAGTHDQPQHF. In nucleotides, the CDR3 is TGCAGCGCCGGGACACATGATCAGCCCCAGCATTTT. The chain links TRBV29-1 to TRBJ1-5, with a possible D match to TRBD1 (6 bases). V lost 7 bases and J lost 5, with 12 bases in between. The CDR3 contains 12 residues. The germline V gene encodes CDR1 SQVTM and CDR2 ANQGSEA.